What follows is one TCR beta chain and its context. This CDR3 region has 19 residues. Between the trimmed V and J ends, which lost 0 bases and 0 bases, there was a span of 21 bases. The germline gives CDR1 LGHNA, CDR2 YNFKEQ. Source study methods: Nucleated cell counts were estimated from reference gene primer amplification. Produced via immunoSEQ multiplex PCR; TCRdb's table is partial and in-frame only. V and J calls plus clone size are reproduced from that table; the DNA served to infer D and trimming. Of a few hundred thousand clones in the sample, about 89% were seen once. This sample was included in a study of blood T cell repertoires in COVID-19.

The receptor's source is a man younger than 30 who had recovered from COVID-19. The genes are TRBV4-2 and TRBJ2-7, with D perhaps matching TRBD2 (5 bases). Specimen: peripheral blood. The CDR3 region is CASSQDRSTRGISSYEQYF. Here the CDR3 DNA reads TGTGCCAGCAGCCAAGATAGAAGCACTAGAGGAATTAGCTCCTACGAGCAGTACTTC.